The source of this TCR beta chain is a study of CD8+ T cells in alopecia areata. Unmatched junction bases numbered 4, after V lost 0 bases and J lost 7 bases. The CDR3 runs 13 residues. Germline V gives CDR1 GTSNPN, CDR2 SVGIG (reference sequence). Reverse transcribed after extraction, RNA yielded cDNA as the sequencing template. Profiled with immunoSEQ multiplex PCR; TCRdb holds only in-frame clones, not every one. Here the sample spans 150,000 to 200,000 clones, just under 65% being singletons. This clone was observed once. Sample treatment: oral pan-JAK inhibitor, 5-10 mg twice daily. This receptor was identified in a human donor with alopecia areata. The chain links TRBV30 to TRBJ2-7, with TRBD2 matching over 9 bases. The sequences come from CD4+ T cells sorted from blood, collected between weeks 47 and 50, from a patient treated with tofacitinib. The CDR3 DNA reads TGTGCCTGGAGTGTGGTTCTAGCGGGAGAGCAGTACTTC. It yields the protein CAWSVVLAGEQYF. The complete variable domain, with remaining parts taken from reference TRBV30 and TRBJ2-7, reads SQTIHQWPATLVQPVGSPLSLECTVEGTSNPNLYWYRQAAGRGLQLLFYSVGIGQISSEVPQNLSASRPQDRQFILSSKKLLLSDSGFYLCAWSVVLAGEQYFGPGTRLTVT.